The 2 T cell receptor beta chains reported below all come from one sample, sequenced in a study of OX40 agonist ivuxolimab in advanced cancers. Sequencing was performed with immunoSEQ multiplex PCR; in TCRdb, only in-frame clones are kept and a portion is missing. The sample records around 77,000 clones, about 89% being singletons. This sample comprised CD4+ or CD8+ T cells sorted from blood, obtained in a trial of the OX40 agonist ivuxolimab. These receptors originate from an adult with an advanced solid tumor such as melanoma, head and neck, liver or kidney cancer.

This chain links TRBV11-2 with TRBJ2-5; D is uncertain. In germline, CDR1 is SGHAT, CDR2 FQNNGV. The CDR3 contains 15 residues. V dropped 1 base and J dropped 2 bases, with 11 bases sitting between them. CDR3 in amino acids: CASSLVLAEQETQYF. As DNA, the CDR3 is TGTGCCAGCAGCTTAGTTTTGGCGGAACAAGAGACCCAGTACTTC.

The rearrangement uses TRBV19 and TRBJ2-1, with a tentative D call TRBD2 (5 bases). The V and J ends lost 1 base and 2 bases respectively, with 6 bases between them. This CDR3 has 14 residues. The germline CDR1 and CDR2 sequences are LNHDA and SQIVND (reference sequence). CDR3 bases: TGTGCCAGTAGTATAGGGGGAGCCTACAATGAGCAGTTCTTC. This translates into CASSIGGAYNEQFF. The full variable domain, its missing parts supplied by reference TRBV19 and TRBJ2-1, is DGGITQSPKYLFRKEGQNVTLSCEQNLNHDAMYWYRQDPGQGLRLIYYSQIVNDFQKGDIAEGYSVSREKKESFPLTVTSAQKNPTAFYLCASSIGGAYNEQFFGPGTRLTVL.